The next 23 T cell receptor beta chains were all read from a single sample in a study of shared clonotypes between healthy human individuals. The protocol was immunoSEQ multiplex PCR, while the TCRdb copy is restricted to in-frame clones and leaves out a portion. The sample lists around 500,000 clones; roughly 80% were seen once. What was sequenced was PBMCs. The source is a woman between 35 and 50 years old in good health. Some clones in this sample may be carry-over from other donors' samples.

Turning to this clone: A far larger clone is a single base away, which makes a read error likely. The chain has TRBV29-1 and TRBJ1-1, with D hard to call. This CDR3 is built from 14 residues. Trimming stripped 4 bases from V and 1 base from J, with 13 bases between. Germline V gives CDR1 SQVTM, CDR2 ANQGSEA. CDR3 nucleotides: TGCAGCGTTGCCTCCGGGGTGTCGAACACTGAAGCTTTCTTT. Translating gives CSVASGVSNTEAFF. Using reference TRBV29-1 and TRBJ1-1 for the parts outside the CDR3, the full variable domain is SAVISQKPSRDICQRGTSLTIQCQVDSQVTMMFWYRQQPGQSLTLIATANQGSEATYESGFVIDKFPISRPNLTFSTLTVSNMSPEDSSIYLCSVASGVSNTEAFFGQGTRLTVV.

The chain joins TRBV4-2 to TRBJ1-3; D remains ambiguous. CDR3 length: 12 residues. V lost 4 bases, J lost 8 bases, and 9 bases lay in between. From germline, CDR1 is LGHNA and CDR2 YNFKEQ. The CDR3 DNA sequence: TGTGCCAGCAGCCGCTCCCTCGACACCATATATTTT. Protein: CASSRSLDTIYF.

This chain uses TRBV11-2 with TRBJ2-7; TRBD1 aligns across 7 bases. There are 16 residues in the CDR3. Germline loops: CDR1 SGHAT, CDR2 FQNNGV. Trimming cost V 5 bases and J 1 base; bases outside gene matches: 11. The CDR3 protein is CASSTLTGMASYEQYF. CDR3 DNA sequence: TGTGCCAGCAGCACTTTGACAGGGATGGCATCCTACGAGCAGTACTTC.

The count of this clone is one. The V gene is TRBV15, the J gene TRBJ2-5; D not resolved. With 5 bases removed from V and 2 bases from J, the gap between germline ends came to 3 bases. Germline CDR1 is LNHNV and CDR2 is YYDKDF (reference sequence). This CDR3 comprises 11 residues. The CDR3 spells CATSGQETQYF. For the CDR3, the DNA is TGTGCCACCAGCGGACAAGAGACCCAGTACTTC.

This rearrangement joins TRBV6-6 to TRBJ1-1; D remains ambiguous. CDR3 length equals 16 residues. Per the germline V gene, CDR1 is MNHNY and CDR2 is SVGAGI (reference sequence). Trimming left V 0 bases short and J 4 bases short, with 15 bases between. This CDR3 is CASSYSKRRGATEAFF. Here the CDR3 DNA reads TGTGCCAGCAGTTACTCGAAGAGGCGGGGAGCCACTGAAGCTTTCTTT.

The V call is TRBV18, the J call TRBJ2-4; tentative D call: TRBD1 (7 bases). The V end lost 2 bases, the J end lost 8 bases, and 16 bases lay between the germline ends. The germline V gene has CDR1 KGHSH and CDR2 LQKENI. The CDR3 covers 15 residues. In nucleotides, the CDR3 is TGTGCCAGCTCACCAGGGGCAGGGGGACTGGACATTCAGTACTTC. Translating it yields CASSPGAGGLDIQYF.

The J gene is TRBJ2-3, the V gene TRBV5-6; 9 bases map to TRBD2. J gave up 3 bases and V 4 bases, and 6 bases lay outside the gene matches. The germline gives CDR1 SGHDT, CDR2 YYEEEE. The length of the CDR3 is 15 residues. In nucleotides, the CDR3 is TGTGCCAGCAGCCTAGGACTAGCGAGGACAGATACGCAGTATTTT. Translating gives CASSLGLARTDTQYF. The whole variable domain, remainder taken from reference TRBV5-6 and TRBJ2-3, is DAGVTQSPTHLIKTRGQQVTLRCSPKSGHDTVSWYQQALGQGPQFIFQYYEEEERQRGNFPDRFSGHQFPNYSSELNVNALLLGDSALYLCASSLGLARTDTQYFGPGTRLTVL.

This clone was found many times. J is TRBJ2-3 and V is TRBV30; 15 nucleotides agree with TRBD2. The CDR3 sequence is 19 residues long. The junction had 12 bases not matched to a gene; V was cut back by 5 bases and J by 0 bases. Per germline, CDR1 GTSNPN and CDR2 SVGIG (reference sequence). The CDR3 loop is CAWGSGLAGGAGSTDTQYF. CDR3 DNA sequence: TGTGCCTGGGGCTCGGGACTAGCGGGAGGTGCTGGAAGCACAGATACGCAGTATTTT.

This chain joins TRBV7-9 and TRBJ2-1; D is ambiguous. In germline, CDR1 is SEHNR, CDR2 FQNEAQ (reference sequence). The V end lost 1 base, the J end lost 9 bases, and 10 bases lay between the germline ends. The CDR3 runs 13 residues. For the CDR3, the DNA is TGTGCCAGCAGCTTAGTTGTTAATCGTGAGCAGTTCTTC. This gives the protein CASSLVVNREQFF.

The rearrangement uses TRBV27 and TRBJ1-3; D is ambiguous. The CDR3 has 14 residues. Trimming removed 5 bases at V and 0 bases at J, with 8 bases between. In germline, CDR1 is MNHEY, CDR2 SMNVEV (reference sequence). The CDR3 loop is CASSGRASGNTIYF. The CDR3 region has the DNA TGTGCCAGCAGTGGAAGGGCCTCTGGAAACACCATATATTTT.

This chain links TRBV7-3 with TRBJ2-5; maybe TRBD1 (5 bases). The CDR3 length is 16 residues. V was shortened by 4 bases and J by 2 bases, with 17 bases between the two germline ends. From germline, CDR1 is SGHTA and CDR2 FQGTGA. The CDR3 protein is CASSSSGAGQQETQYF. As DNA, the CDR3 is TGTGCCAGCAGCTCGAGTGGGGCAGGGCAACAAGAGACCCAGTACTTC. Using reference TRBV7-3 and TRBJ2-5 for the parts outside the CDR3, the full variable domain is GAGVSQTPSNKVTEKGKYVELRCDPISGHTALYWYRQSLGQGPEFLIYFQGTGAADDSGLPNDRFFAVRPEGSVSTLKIQRTERGDSAVYLCASSSSGAGQQETQYFGPGTRLLVL.

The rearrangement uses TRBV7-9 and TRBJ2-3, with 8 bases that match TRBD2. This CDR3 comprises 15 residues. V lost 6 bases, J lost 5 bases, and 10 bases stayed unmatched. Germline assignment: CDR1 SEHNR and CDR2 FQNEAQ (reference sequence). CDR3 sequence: CASSFNGGARDTQYF. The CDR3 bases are TGTGCCAGCAGTTTCAACGGGGGGGCGAGAGATACGCAGTATTTT.

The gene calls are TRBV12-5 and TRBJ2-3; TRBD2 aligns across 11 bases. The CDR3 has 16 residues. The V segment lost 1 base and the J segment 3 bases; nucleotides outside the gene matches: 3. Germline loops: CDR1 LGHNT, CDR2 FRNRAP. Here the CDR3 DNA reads TGTGCTAGTGGTTTGGGGCTAGCGGGAGGTACAGATACGCAGTATTTT. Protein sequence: CASGLGLAGGTDTQYF.

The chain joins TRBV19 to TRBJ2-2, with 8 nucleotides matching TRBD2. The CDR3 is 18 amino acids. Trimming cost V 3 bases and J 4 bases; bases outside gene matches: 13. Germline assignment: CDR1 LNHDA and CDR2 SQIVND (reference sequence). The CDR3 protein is CASSIRFFERETTGELFF. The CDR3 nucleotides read TGTGCCAGTAGTATCCGCTTTTTCGAGCGGGAGACCACCGGGGAGCTGTTTTTT.

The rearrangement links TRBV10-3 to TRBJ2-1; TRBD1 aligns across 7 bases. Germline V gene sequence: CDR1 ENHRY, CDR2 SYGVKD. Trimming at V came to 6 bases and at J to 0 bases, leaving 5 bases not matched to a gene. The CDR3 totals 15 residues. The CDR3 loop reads CAISGTESSYNEQFF. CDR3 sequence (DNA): TGTGCCATCAGCGGGACAGAGAGCTCCTACAATGAGCAGTTCTTC.

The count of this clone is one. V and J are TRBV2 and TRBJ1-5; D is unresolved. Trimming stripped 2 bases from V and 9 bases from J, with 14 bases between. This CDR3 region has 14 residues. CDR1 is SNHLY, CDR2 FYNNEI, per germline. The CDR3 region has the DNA TGTGCCAGCAGTGAATATGGGTTGGCTCTGCCCCAGCATTTT. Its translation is CASSEYGLALPQHF.

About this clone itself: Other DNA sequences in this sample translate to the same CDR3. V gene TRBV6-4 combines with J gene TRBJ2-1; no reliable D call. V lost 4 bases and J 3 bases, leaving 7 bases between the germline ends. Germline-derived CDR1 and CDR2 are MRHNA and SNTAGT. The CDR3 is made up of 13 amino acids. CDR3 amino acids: CASSADHYNEQFF. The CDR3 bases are TGTGCCAGCAGTGCGGACCACTACAATGAGCAGTTCTTC.

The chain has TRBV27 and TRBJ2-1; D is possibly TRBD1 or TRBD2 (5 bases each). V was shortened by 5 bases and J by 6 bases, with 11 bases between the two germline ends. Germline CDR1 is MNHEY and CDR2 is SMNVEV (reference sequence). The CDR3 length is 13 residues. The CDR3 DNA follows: TGTGCCAGCAGTCACGGGACCATCAATGAGCAGTTCTTC. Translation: CASSHGTINEQFF.

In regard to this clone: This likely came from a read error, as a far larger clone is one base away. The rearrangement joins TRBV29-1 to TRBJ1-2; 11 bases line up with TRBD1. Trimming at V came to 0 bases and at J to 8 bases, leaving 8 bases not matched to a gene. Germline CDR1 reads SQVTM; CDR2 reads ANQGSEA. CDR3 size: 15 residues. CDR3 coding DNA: TGCAGCGTTGAAGATAGGGGACAGGGGGAGGAAGGCTACACCTTC. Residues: CSVEDRGQGEEGYTF.

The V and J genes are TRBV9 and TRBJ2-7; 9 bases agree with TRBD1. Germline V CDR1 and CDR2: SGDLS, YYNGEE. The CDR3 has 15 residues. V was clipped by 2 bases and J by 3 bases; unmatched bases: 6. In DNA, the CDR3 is TGTGCCAGCAGCGTGGGACAGGGCCCCTACTACGAGCAGTACTTC. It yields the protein CASSVGQGPYYEQYF. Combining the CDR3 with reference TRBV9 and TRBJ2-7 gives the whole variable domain DSGVTQTPKHLITATGQRVTLRCSPRSGDLSVYWYQQSLDQGLQFLIQYYNGEERAKGNILERFSAQQFPDLHSELNLSSLELGDSALYFCASSVGQGPYYEQYFGPGTRLTVT.

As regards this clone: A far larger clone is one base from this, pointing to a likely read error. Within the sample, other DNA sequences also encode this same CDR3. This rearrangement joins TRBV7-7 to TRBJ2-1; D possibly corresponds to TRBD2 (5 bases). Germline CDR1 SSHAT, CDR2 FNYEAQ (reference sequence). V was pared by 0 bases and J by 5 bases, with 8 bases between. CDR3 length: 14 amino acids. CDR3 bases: TGTGCCAGCAGCTTAGCGGGAGACCACAATGAGCAGTTCTTC. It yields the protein CASSLAGDHNEQFF.

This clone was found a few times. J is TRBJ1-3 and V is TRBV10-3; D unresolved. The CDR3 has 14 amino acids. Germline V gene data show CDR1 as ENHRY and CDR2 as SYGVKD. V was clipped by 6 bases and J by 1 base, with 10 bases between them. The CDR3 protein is CAISAVLSGNTIYF. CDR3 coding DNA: TGTGCCATCAGCGCCGTCTTGTCTGGAAACACCATATATTTT.

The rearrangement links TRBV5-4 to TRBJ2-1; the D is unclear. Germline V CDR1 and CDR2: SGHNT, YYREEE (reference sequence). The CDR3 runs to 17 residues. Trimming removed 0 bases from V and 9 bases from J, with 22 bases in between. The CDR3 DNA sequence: TGTGCCAGCAGCTTGGGGGGATGGGGTGGAAGGGCCCGTGAGCAGTTCTTC. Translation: CASSLGGWGGRAREQFF.